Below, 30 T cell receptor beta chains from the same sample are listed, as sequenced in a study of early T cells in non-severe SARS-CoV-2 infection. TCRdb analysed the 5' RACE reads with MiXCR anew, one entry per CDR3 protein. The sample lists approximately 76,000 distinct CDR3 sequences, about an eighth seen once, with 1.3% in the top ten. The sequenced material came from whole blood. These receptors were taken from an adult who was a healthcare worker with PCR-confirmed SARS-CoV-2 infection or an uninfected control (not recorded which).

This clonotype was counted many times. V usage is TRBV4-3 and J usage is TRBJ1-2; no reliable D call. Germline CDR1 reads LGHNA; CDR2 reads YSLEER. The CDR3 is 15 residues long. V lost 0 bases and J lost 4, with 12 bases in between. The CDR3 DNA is TGCGCCAGCAGCCAAGATTTAAGGCAACGCTATGGCTACACCTTC. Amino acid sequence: CASSQDLRQRYGYTF.

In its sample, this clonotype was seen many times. The CDR3 loop reads CASSLGGFQPQHF. CDR3 in DNA: TGTGCCAGCAGCCTAGGAGGGTTTCAGCCCCAGCATTTT. The chain employs TRBV6-6 and TRBJ1-5; no firm D call. The germline V and J ends were trimmed by 6 bases and 6 bases, with 12 bases remaining between them. CDR1 is MNHNY and CDR2 is SVGAGI in the germline V gene (reference sequence). The CDR3 is 13 amino acids.

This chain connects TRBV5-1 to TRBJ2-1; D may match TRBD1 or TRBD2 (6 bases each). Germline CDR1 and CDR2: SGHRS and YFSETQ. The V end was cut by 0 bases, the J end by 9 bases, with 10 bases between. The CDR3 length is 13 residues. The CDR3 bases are TGCGCCAGCAGCTTGGGGGGGGCCGCTGAGCAGTTCTTC. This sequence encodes CASSLGGAAEQFF.

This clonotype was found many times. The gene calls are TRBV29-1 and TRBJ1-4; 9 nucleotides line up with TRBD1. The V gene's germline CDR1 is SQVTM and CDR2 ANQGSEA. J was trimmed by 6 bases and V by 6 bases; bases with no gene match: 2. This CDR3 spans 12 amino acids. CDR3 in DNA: TGCAGCGTAACAGGGGGCGATGAAAAACTGTTTTTT. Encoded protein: CSVTGGDEKLFF.

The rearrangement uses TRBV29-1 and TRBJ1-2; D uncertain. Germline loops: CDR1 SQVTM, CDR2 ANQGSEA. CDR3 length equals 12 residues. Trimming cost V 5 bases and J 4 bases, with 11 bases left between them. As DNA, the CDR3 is TGCAGCGTTTTACAAGGGAGCTATGGCTACACCTTC. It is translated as CSVLQGSYGYTF. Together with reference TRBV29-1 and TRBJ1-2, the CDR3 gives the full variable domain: SAVISQKPSRDICQRGTSLTIQCQVDSQVTMMFWYRQQPGQSLTLIATANQGSEATYESGFVIDKFPISRPNLTFSTLTVSNMSPEDSSIYLCSVLQGSYGYTFGSGTRLTVV.

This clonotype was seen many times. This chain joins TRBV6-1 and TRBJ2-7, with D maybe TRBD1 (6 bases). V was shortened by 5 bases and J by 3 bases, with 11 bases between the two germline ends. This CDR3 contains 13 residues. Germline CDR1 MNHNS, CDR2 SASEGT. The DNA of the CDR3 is TGTGCCAGCAGTAGGGACATGGACTACGAGCAGTACTTC. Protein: CASSRDMDYEQYF.

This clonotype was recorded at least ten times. CDR3 nucleotides: TGTGCCAGCAGCTCGCCAGGCTCCTACGAGCAGTACTTC. Translation gives CASSSPGSYEQYF. This chain connects TRBV7-9 to TRBJ2-7; the D is unclear. The CDR3 sequence is 13 residues long. CDR1 is SEHNR, CDR2 FQNEAQ, per germline (reference sequence). Deletions cut 4 bases from V and 0 bases from J, with 7 bases between.

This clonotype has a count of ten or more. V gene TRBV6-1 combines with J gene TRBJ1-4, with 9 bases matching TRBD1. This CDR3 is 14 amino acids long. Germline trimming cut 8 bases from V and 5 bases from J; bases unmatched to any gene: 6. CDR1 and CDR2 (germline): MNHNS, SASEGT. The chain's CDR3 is CASGRQGGNEKLFF. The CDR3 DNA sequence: TGTGCCAGCGGCCGACAGGGGGGGAATGAAAAACTGTTTTTT.

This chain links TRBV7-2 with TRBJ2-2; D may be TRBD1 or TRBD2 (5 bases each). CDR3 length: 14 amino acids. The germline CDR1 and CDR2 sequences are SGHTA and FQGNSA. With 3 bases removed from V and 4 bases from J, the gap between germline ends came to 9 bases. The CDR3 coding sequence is TGTGCCAGCAGCTTGGGACCACTCACCGGGGAGCTGTTTTTT. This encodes CASSLGPLTGELFF.

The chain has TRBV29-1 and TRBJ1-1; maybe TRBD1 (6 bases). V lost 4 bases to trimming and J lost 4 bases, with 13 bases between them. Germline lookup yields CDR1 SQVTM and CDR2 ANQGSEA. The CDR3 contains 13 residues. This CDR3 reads CSVAFRGGTEAFF. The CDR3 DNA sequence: TGCAGCGTTGCCTTCAGGGGCGGCACTGAAGCTTTCTTT.

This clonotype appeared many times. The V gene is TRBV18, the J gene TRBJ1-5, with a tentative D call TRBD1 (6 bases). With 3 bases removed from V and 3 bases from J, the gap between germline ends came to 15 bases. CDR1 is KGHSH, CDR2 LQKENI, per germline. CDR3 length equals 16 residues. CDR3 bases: TGTGCCAGCTCACCCCTAGCACAGGGCTCCAATCAGCCCCAGCATTTT. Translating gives CASSPLAQGSNQPQHF.

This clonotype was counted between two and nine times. The CDR3 sequence: CASSLDGFVRRKFF. The CDR3 nucleotides are TGCGCCAGCAGCTTGGATGGGTTTGTGCGGAGGAAGTTCTTC. This chain uses TRBV5-1 with TRBJ2-1; tentative D call: TRBD2 (5 bases). V dropped 0 bases and J dropped 14 bases, with 18 bases sitting between them. Looked up from germline, CDR1 is SGHRS and CDR2 is YFSETQ. CDR3 length: 14 amino acids.

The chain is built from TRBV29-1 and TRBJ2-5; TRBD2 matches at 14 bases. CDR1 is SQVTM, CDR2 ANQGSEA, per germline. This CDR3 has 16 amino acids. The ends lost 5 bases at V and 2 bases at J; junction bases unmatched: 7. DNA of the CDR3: TGCAGCGTTAGGTGGACTAGCGGGGGGACTCAAGAGACCCAGTACTTC. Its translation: CSVRWTSGGTQETQYF.

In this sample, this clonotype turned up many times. CDR3 in DNA: TGTGCCAGCAGCTCCGCAGGGGGACGGGCCGAGCAGTACTTC. This encodes CASSSAGGRAEQYF. The chain carries TRBV28 and TRBJ2-7; 7 nucleotides agree with TRBD1. The germline gives CDR1 MDHEN, CDR2 SYDVKM. The length of the CDR3 is 14 residues. J lost 6 bases, V lost 6 bases, and 11 bases had no gene match.

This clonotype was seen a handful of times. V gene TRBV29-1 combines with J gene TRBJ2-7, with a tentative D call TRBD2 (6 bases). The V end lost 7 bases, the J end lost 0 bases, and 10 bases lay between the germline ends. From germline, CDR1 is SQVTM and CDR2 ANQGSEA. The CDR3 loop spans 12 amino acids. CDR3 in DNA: TGCAGCGGGAGGGACTTCTCCTACGAGCAGTACTTC. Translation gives CSGRDFSYEQYF.

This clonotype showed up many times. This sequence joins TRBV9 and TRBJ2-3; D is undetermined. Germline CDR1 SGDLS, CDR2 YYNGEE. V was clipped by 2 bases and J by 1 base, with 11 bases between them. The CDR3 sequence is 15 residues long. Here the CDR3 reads CASSVSQRRTDTQYF. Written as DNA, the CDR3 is TGTGCCAGCAGCGTTAGCCAAAGACGCACAGATACGCAGTATTTT.

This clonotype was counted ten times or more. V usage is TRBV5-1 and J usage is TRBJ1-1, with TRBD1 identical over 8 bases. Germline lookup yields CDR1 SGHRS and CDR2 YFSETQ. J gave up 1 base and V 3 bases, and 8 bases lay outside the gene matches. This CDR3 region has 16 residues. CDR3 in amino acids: CASSSKPGTGNTEAFF. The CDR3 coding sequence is TGCGCCAGCAGCTCGAAACCCGGGACAGGGAACACTGAAGCTTTCTTT. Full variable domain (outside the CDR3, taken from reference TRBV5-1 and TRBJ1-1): KAGVTQTPRYLIKTRGQQVTLSCSPISGHRSVSWYQQTPGQGLQFLFEYFSETQRNKGNFPGRFSGRQFSNSRSEMNVSTLELGDSALYLCASSSKPGTGNTEAFFGQGTRLTVV.

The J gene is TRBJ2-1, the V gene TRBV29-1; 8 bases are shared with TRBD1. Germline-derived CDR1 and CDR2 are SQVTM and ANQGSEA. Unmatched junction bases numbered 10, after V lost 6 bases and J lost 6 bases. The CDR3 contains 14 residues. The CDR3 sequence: CSVGRTGKGNEQFF. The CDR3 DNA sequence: TGCAGCGTCGGACGGACAGGGAAGGGCAATGAGCAGTTCTTC.

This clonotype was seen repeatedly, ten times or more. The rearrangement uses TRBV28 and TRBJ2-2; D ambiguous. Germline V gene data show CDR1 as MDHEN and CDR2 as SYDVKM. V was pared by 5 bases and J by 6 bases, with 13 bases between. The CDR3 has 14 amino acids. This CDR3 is CASSPPVLSGELFF. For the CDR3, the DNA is TGTGCCAGCAGTCCCCCCGTTTTGTCCGGGGAGCTGTTTTTT.

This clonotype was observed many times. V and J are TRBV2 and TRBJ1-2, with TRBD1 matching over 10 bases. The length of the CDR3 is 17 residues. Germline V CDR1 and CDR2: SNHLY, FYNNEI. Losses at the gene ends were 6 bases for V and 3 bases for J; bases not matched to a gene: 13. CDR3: CASRPTETGGNYYGYTF. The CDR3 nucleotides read TGTGCCAGCAGGCCCACGGAGACAGGGGGCAATTACTATGGCTACACCTTC.

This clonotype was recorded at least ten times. CDR3: CASSGQGFSPLHF. CDR3 coding DNA: TGTGCCAGCAGTGGCCAGGGGTTCTCACCCCTCCACTTT. This rearrangement joins TRBV6-6 to TRBJ1-6; TRBD1 might be the D (6 bases). CDR1 and CDR2 (germline): MNHNY, SVGAGI (reference sequence). This CDR3 region has 13 residues. V was cut by 5 bases and J by 10 bases, with 12 bases left in between.

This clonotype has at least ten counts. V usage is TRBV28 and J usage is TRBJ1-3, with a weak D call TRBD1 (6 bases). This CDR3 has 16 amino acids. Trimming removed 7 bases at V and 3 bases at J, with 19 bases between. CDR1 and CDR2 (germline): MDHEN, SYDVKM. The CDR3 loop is CASTPETGSGGNTIYF. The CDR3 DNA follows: TGTGCCAGCACCCCCGAGACAGGTTCCGGTGGAAACACCATATATTTT.

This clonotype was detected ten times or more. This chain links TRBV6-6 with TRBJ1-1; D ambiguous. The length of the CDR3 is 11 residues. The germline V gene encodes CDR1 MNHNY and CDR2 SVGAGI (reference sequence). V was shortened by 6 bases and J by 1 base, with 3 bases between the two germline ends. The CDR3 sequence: CASSWNTEAFF. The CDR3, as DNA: TGTGCCAGCAGCTGGAACACTGAAGCTTTCTTT.

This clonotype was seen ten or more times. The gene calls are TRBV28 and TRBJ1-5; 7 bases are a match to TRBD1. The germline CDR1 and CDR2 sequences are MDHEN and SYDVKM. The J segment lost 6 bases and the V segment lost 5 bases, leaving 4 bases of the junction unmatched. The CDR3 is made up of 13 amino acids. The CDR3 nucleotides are TGTGCCAGCAGTCAAACAGGGGTTCAGCCCCAGCATTTT. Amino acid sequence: CASSQTGVQPQHF. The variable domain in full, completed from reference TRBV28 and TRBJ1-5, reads DVKVTQSSRYLVKRTGEKVFLECVQDMDHENMFWYRQDPGLGLRLIYFSYDVKMKEKGDIPEGYSVSREKKERFSLILESASTNQTSMYLCASSQTGVQPQHFGDGTRLSIL.

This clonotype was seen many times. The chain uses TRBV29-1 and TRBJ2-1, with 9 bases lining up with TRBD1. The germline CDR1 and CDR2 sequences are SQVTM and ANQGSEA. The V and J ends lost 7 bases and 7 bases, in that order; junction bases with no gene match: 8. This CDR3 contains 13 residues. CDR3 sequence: CSAPGQGTNEQFF. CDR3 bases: TGCAGCGCCCCGGGACAGGGCACGAATGAGCAGTTCTTC.

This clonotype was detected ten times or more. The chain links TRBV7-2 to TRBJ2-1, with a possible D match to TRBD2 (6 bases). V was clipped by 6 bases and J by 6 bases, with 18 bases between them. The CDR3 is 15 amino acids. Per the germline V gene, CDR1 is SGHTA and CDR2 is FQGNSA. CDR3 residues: CASRLPLSGSNEQFF. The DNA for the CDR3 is TGTGCCAGCAGACTACCCCTTAGCGGAAGCAATGAGCAGTTCTTC.

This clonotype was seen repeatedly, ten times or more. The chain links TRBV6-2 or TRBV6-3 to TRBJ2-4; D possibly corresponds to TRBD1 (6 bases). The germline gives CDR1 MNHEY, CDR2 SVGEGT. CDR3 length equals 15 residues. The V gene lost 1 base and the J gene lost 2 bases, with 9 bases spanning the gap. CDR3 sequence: CASSYYQGSKNIQYF. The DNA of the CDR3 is TGTGCCAGCAGTTACTACCAGGGGTCCAAAAACATTCAGTACTTC.

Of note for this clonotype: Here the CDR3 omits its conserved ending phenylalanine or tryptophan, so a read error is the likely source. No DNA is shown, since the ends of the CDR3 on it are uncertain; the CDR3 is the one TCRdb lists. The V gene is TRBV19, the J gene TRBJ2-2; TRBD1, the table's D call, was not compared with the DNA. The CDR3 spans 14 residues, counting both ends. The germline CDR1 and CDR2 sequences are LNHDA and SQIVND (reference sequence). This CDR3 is CASKGQLDTGEPFS.

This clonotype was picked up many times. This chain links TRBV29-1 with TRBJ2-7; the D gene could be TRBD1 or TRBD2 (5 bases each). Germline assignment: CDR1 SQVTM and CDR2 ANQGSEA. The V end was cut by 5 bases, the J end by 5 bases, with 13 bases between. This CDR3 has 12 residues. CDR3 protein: CSVTGTLDEQYF. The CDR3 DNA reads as TGCAGCGTTACCGGGACCCTAGACGAGCAGTACTTC.

CDR3 nucleotide sequence: TGTGCCAGCAGCTCGGGGGGGTACTCACCCCTCCACTTT. Encoded protein: CASSSGGYSPLHF. The chain couples TRBV5-4 to TRBJ1-6; the D gene is possibly TRBD1 (5 bases). V lost 3 bases to trimming and J lost 10 bases, with 11 bases between them. The CDR3 runs 13 residues. Germline V lookup: CDR1 SGHNT, CDR2 YYREEE (reference sequence).